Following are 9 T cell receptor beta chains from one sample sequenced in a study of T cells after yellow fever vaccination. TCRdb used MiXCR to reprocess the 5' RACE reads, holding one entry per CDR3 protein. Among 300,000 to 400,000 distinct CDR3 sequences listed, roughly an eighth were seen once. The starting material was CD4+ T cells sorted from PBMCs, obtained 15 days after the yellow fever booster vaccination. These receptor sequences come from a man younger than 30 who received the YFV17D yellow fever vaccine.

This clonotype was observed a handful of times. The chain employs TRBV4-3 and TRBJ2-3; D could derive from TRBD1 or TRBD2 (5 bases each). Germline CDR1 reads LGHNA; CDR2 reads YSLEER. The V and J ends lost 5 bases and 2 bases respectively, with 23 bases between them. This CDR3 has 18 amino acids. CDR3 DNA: TGCGCCAGCAGCGAATCCTACCCGCTGGGACCCTCCACAGATACGCAGTATTTT. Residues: CASSESYPLGPSTDTQYF.

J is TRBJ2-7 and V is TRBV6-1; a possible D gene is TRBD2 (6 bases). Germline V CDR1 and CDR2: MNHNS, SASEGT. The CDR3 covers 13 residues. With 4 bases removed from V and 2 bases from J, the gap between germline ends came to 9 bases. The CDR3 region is CASSAGRAYEQYF. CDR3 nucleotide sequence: TGTGCCAGCAGTGCCGGGAGAGCCTACGAGCAGTACTTC.

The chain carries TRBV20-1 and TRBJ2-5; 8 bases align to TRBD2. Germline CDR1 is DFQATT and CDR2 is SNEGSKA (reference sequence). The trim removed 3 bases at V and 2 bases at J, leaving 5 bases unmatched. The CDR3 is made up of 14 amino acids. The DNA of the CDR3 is TGCAGTGCTAGTAGGCGGGGGGCTCAAGAGACCCAGTACTTC. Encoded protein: CSASRRGAQETQYF.

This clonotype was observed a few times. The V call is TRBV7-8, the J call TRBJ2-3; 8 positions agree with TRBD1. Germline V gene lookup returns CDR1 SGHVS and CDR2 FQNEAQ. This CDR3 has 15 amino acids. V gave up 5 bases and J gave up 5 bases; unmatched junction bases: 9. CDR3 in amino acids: CASSQDRVIRDTQYF. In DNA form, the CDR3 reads TGTGCCAGCAGCCAGGACAGGGTGATTAGAGATACGCAGTATTTT.

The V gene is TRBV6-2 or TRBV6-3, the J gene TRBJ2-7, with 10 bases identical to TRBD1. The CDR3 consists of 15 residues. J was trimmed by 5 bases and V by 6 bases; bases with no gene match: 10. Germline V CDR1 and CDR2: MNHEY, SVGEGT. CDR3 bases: TGTGCCAGCAGCCGGGCCGGGACAGGGGTTCACGAGCAGTACGTC. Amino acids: CASSRAGTGVHEQYV.

The CDR3 spells CASSPPPRSRGNTIYF. CDR3 DNA sequence: TGTGCCAGCTCACCCCCCCCCCGCTCCCGAGGAAACACCATATATTTT. The genes are TRBV18 and TRBJ1-3, with D unclear. CDR1 is KGHSH, CDR2 LQKENI, per germline. There are 16 residues in the CDR3. With 3 bases removed from V and 4 bases from J, the gap between germline ends came to 16 bases.

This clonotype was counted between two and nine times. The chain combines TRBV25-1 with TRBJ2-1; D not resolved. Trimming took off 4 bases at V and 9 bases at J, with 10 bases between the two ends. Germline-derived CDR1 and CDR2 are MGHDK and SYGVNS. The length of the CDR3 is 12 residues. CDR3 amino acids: CASSVPPGEQFF. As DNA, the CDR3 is TGTGCCAGCAGTGTCCCTCCGGGTGAGCAGTTCTTC.

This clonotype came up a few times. In DNA form, the CDR3 reads TGTGCCATCAGCGGGACATCCTACGAGCAGTACGTC. Its translation: CAISGTSYEQYV. The chain joins TRBV10-3 to TRBJ2-7; possibly TRBD1 for D (6 bases). This CDR3 region has 12 residues. Germline values: CDR1 ENHRY, CDR2 SYGVKD. Trimming took off 6 bases at V and 1 base at J, with 7 bases between the two ends.

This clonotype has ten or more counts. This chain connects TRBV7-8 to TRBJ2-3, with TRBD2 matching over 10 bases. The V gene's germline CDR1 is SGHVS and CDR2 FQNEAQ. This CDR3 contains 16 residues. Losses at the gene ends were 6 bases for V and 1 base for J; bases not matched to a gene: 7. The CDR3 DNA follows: TGTGCCAGCAGACCCGGGACTAGCGAACGCACAGATACGCAGTATTTT. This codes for CASRPGTSERTDTQYF.